These 13 T cell receptor beta chains were all obtained from the same sample, sequenced in a study of cytomegalovirus exposure and HLA in healthy donors (dated by TCRdb to about 2017). The library came from the immunoSEQ multiplex PCR assay. Held by TCRdb, this immuneACCESS table contains in-frame sequences only and omits some clones. Under half of the omission traces to an unresolved V gene where checked; the cause of the rest is unknown. This sample is represented by fewer than 350,000 clones; 88% of them were singletons. The ten largest make up about 0.86% of the sample. The specimen was PBMCs. The receptors originated from a woman under 30 in good health and CMV-seronegative.

The chain is built from TRBV28 and TRBJ2-7, with 8 bases lining up with TRBD2. Trimming at V came to 6 bases and at J to 7 bases, leaving 5 bases not matched to a gene. The CDR3 extends over 12 amino acids. CDR1 and CDR2 from the germline V gene are MDHEN and SYDVKM. CDR3 DNA sequence: TGTGCCAGCAGGGGGACGGGGGGGGAGCAGTACTTC. Translated, it gives CASRGTGGEQYF.

The chain couples TRBV6-1 to TRBJ2-7; the match to TRBD2 covers 10 bases. J gave up 2 bases and V 6 bases, and 7 bases lay outside the gene matches. Germline lookup yields CDR1 MNHNS and CDR2 SASEGT. There are 15 residues in the CDR3. The CDR3 nucleotides read TGTGCCAGCAGAGTAACTAGCGGGGATACCTACGAGCAGTACTTC. Encoded protein: CASRVTSGDTYEQYF.

The genes are TRBV9 and TRBJ2-3, with 8 bases lining up with TRBD2. CDR1 is SGDLS, CDR2 YYNGEE, per germline. V trimming: 0 bases; J trimming: 5 bases; junction bases outside the gene matches: 5. CDR3 length: 15 residues. The DNA for the CDR3 is TGTGCCAGCAGCGTAGGTCCTCTAGCGGGAGATACGCAGTATTTT. It encodes CASSVGPLAGDTQYF. Complete variable domain (other parts from reference TRBV9 and TRBJ2-3): DSGVTQTPKHLITATGQRVTLRCSPRSGDLSVYWYQQSLDQGLQFLIQYYNGEERAKGNILERFSAQQFPDLHSELNLSSLELGDSALYFCASSVGPLAGDTQYFGPGTRLTVL.

The CDR3 loop reads CATSREQGNEQYF. CDR3 bases: TGTGCCACCAGCAGAGAACAGGGGAACGAGCAGTACTTC. V and J are TRBV15 and TRBJ2-7; 7 positions agree with TRBD1. Trimming removed 0 bases from V and 5 bases from J; junction bases left unmatched: 1. The CDR3 is 13 amino acids. Looked up from germline, CDR1 is LNHNV and CDR2 is YYDKDF (reference sequence).

V and J are TRBV7-9 and TRBJ1-6; D gene unclear. CDR3 length: 16 amino acids. V was clipped by 5 bases and J by 3 bases, with 14 bases between them. Looked up from germline, CDR1 is SEHNR and CDR2 is FQNEAQ (reference sequence). CDR3 loop: CASSPGRAIYNSPLHF. CDR3 coding DNA: TGTGCCAGCAGCCCCGGGAGAGCGATCTATAATTCACCCCTCCACTTT.

The J gene is TRBJ2-7, the V gene TRBV7-2; D gene unclear. V lost 1 base and J lost 7, with 17 bases in between. CDR3 length: 15 residues. Germline assignment: CDR1 SGHTA and CDR2 FQGNSA. The CDR3 coding sequence is TGTGCCAGCAGCTTAGGCCGAGGATTGCTTATGGAGCAGTACTTC. It specifies CASSLGRGLLMEQYF.

This clone has only one observation. V and J are TRBV7-3 and TRBJ2-6; a possible D gene is TRBD1 (6 bases). Trimming cost V 3 bases and J 0 bases, with 12 bases left between them. CDR3 length: 17 amino acids. Germline V gives CDR1 SGHTA, CDR2 FQGTGA. This CDR3 is CASSFGQFDSGANVLTF. The CDR3 DNA reads TGTGCCAGCAGCTTCGGACAGTTCGACTCTGGGGCCAACGTCCTGACTTTC.

The rearrangement uses TRBV4-3 and TRBJ1-4; possibly TRBD1 for D (6 bases). This CDR3 region has 16 residues. The germline CDR1 and CDR2 sequences are LGHNA and YSLEER. Trimming cost V 5 bases and J 5 bases, with 18 bases left between them. For the CDR3, the DNA is TGCGCCAGCAGCAAAAGCGAGCACAGGGCGAATGAAAAACTGTTTTTT. Its translation is CASSKSEHRANEKLFF.

The J gene is TRBJ2-1, the V gene TRBV5-1; D gene uncertain. The CDR3 contains 15 residues. V was pared by 0 bases and J by 13 bases, with 20 bases between. Looked up from germline, CDR1 is SGHRS and CDR2 is YFSETQ. This CDR3 is CASSLAQLTEKKQFF. DNA of the CDR3: TGCGCCAGCAGCTTGGCGCAACTTACGGAGAAGAAACAGTTCTTC.

V gene TRBV19 combines with J gene TRBJ2-1, with 8 bases lining up with TRBD2. This CDR3 has 14 amino acids. Germline CDR1 is LNHDA and CDR2 is SQIVND (reference sequence). V gave up 3 bases and J gave up 8 bases; unmatched junction bases: 6. DNA of the CDR3: TGTGCCAGTAGTATCGGGACTAGGTCCGATGAGCAGTTCTTC. It translates to CASSIGTRSDEQFF. Drawing the rest from reference TRBV19 and TRBJ2-1, the complete variable domain is DGGITQSPKYLFRKEGQNVTLSCEQNLNHDAMYWYRQDPGQGLRLIYYSQIVNDFQKGDIAEGYSVSREKKESFPLTVTSAQKNPTAFYLCASSIGTRSDEQFFGPGTRLTVL.

The V gene is TRBV28, the J gene TRBJ1-1; TRBD1 aligns across 10 bases. V lost 2 bases to trimming and J lost 1 base; unmatched junction nucleotides: 7. CDR3 length: 17 amino acids. CDR1 and CDR2 from the germline V gene are MDHEN and SYDVKM. The CDR3 loop is CASSLGDRGRRNTEAFF. CDR3 bases: TGTGCCAGCAGTTTAGGTGACAGGGGGCGAAGGAACACTGAAGCTTTCTTT.

This clone was observed a single time. V is TRBV7-3 and J is TRBJ2-1; no firm D call. Trimming took off 5 bases at V and 0 bases at J, with 17 bases between the two ends. The CDR3 totals 17 residues. Germline CDR1 reads SGHTA; CDR2 reads FQGTGA. This CDR3 is CASSRRSRNSSYNEQFF. The CDR3 nucleotides read TGTGCCAGCAGCAGAAGAAGCCGAAATAGCTCCTACAATGAGCAGTTCTTC.

The chain uses TRBV30 and TRBJ2-2; D perhaps matches TRBD1 (5 bases). The CDR3 sequence is 14 residues long. Deletions cut 5 bases from V and 5 bases from J, with 15 bases between. Germline V gives CDR1 GTSNPN, CDR2 SVGIG (reference sequence). CDR3 loop: CAWDPPDSTGELFF. The CDR3 nucleotides read TGTGCCTGGGACCCCCCTGACAGTACCGGGGAGCTGTTTTTT.